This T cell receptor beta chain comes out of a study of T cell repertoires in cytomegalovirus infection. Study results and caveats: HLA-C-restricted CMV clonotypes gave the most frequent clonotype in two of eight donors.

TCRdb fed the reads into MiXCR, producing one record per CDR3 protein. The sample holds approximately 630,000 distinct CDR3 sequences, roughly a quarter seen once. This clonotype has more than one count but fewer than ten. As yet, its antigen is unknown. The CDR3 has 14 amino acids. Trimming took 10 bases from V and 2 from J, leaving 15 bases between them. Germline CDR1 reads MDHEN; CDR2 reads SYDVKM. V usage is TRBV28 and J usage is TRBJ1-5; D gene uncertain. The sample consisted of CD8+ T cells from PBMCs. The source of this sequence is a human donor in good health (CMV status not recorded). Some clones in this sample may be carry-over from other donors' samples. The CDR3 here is CATGVPGGNQPQHF. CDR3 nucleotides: TGTGCCACCGGGGTCCCAGGAGGCAATCAGCCCCAGCATTTT.